The 19 T cell receptor beta chains below come from one sample, sequenced in a study of lymphopenia after photon versus proton radiotherapy. Here immunoSEQ multiplex PCR was the method, and the copy in TCRdb shows in-frame clones only, minus some. Of about 7,000 clones in the sample, just under 90% are singletons; the top ten hold around 15%. This material consisted of peripheral blood, taken from a patient treated with photon-based radiotherapy. The source of these receptors is a man aged 60-69 years with cholangiocarcinoma.

The genes are TRBV4-1 and TRBJ1-4; TRBD1 might be the D (5 bases). The CDR3 sequence is 16 residues long. Germline values: CDR1 MGHRA, CDR2 YSYEKL. V was clipped by 1 base and J by 8 bases, with 17 bases between them. CDR3 sequence reads: CASSQVAGGVKEKLFF. The CDR3 nucleotides read TGCGCCAGCAGCCAAGTTGCGGGGGGGGTCAAAGAAAAACTGTTTTTT.

The rearrangement links TRBV5-1 to TRBJ1-2; D uncertain. Between the trimmed V and J ends, which lost 4 bases and 3 bases, there was a span of 4 bases. The germline gives CDR1 SGHRS, CDR2 YFSETQ. The CDR3 has 11 amino acids. CDR3 DNA sequence: TGCGCCAGCAGCGAGGACTATGGCTACACCTTC. This gives the protein CASSEDYGYTF.

By share of the sample, this clone is hyperexpanded (1% or more). The gene calls are TRBV7-6 and TRBJ1-4; possibly TRBD1 for D (6 bases). The V end lost 5 bases, the J end lost 2 bases, and 18 bases lay between the germline ends. This CDR3 contains 17 residues. Per germline, CDR1 SGHVS and CDR2 FNYEAQ. This CDR3 is CASSGWDTGQTNEKLFF. The CDR3 coding sequence is TGTGCCAGCAGCGGGTGGGACACAGGGCAGACTAATGAAAAACTGTTTTTT.

The chain combines TRBV7-9 with TRBJ1-1; 7 bases agree with TRBD1. CDR3 length: 19 residues. Trimming took 2 bases from V and 4 from J; bases not matched to a gene: 19. In germline, CDR1 is SEHNR, CDR2 FQNEAQ (reference sequence). DNA of the CDR3: TGTGCCAGCAGCTTACCGAGAGGGCACCTTTACAGGGGAATCACTGAAGCTTTCTTT. It yields the protein CASSLPRGHLYRGITEAFF.

This clone has only one observation. The J gene is TRBJ1-4, the V gene TRBV6-1; 11 positions agree with TRBD1. CDR1 is MNHNS and CDR2 is SASEGT in the germline V gene. This CDR3 contains 14 residues. Trimming at V came to 6 bases and at J to 7 bases, leaving 4 bases not matched to a gene. Here the CDR3 DNA reads TGTGCCAGCAGGGGACAGGGGGAAGTTGAAAAACTGTTTTTT. Translation: CASRGQGEVEKLFF.

The rearrangement links TRBV10-2 to TRBJ2-1, with D perhaps assigned TRBD1 or TRBD2 (5 bases each). The germline CDR1 and CDR2 sequences are WSHSY and SAAADI. The CDR3 covers 16 residues. Deletions cut 3 bases from V and 7 bases from J, with 19 bases between. CDR3 in DNA: TGCGCCAGCAGTGAAAGGTCAGGGACGGTGCGTAATGAGCAGTTCTTC. It yields the protein CASSERSGTVRNEQFF.

The V and J genes are TRBV6-5 and TRBJ2-7; D is unclear. This CDR3 region has 15 residues. The V gene's germline CDR1 is MNHEY and CDR2 SVGAGI. The V and J ends lost 2 bases and 2 bases respectively, with 13 bases between them. The CDR3 coding sequence is TGTGCCAGCAGTTACCGTCGGACGTCCCCCTACGAGCAGTACTTC. This gives the protein CASSYRRTSPYEQYF.

J is TRBJ1-5 and V is TRBV2, with D unclear. The ends were cut back, 2 bases at V and 0 bases at J, with 5 bases in the middle. Per the germline V gene, CDR1 is SNHLY and CDR2 is FYNNEI. The CDR3 covers 14 residues. The CDR3 sequence is CASSESYSNQPQHF. For the CDR3, the DNA is TGTGCCAGCAGTGAATCATATAGCAATCAGCCCCAGCATTTT. The full variable domain, in which reference TRBV2 and TRBJ1-5 provide the parts outside the CDR3, is EPEVTQTPSHQVTQMGQEVILRCVPISNHLYFYWYRQILGQKVEFLVSFYNNEISEKSEIFDDQFSVERPDGSNFTLKIRSTKLEDSAMYFCASSESYSNQPQHFGDGTRLSIL.

There are a few counts of this clone. J is TRBJ1-2 and V is TRBV7-9; D ambiguous. This CDR3 region has 13 residues. Germline loops: CDR1 SEHNR, CDR2 FQNEAQ (reference sequence). Between the trimmed V and J ends, which lost 5 bases and 8 bases, there was a span of 15 bases. The DNA of the CDR3 is TGTGCCAGCAGCACGCAAGGGTCTGGGGGCTACACCTTC. Its protein is CASSTQGSGGYTF.

V and J are TRBV2 and TRBJ1-1; no reliable D call. The CDR3 is made up of 15 amino acids. Germline assignment: CDR1 SNHLY and CDR2 FYNNEI. The V end lost 7 bases, the J end lost 3 bases, and 18 bases lay between the germline ends. The CDR3 DNA reads TGTGCCAGCATCTCGCCGGCCCCTGGGGACACTGAAGCTTTCTTT. Its translation: CASISPAPGDTEAFF.

The chain links TRBV6-6 to TRBJ1-4, with a tentative D call TRBD1 (6 bases). Per the germline V gene, CDR1 is MNHNY and CDR2 is SVGAGI (reference sequence). The ends were cut back, 8 bases at V and 6 bases at J, with 16 bases in the middle. There are 14 residues in the CDR3. The CDR3: CASEIQGNDEKLFF. In nucleotides, the CDR3 is TGTGCCAGCGAAATACAGGGAAACGATGAAAAACTGTTTTTT.

As concerns this clone: Within the sample, other DNA sequences also encode this same CDR3. The chain carries TRBV9 and TRBJ2-7, with TRBD1 identical over 7 bases. Trimming took 2 bases from V and 7 from J; bases not matched to a gene: 9. Germline values: CDR1 SGDLS, CDR2 YYNGEE. The CDR3 is 14 residues long. CDR3 DNA: TGTGCCAGCAGCGTGGGACAGAGGGGGCGGGAGCAGTACTTC. This translates into CASSVGQRGREQYF.

The count of this clone is one. V and J are TRBV4-3 and TRBJ2-7; TRBD1 matches 7 bases. This CDR3 has 16 residues. From germline, CDR1 is LGHNA and CDR2 YSLEER. The ends lost 3 bases at V and 0 bases at J; junction bases unmatched: 8. In DNA form, the CDR3 reads TGCGCCAGCAGCCACTACCTTACAGGGGACTCCTACGAGCAGTACTTC. Translation gives CASSHYLTGDSYEQYF.

The V and J genes are TRBV7-2 and TRBJ2-7; 8 nucleotides match TRBD1. The CDR3 runs to 17 residues. CDR1 is SGHTA, CDR2 FQGNSA, per germline. Trimming took 1 base from V and 5 from J; bases not matched to a gene: 13. The CDR3 DNA follows: TGTGCCAGCAGCTTAGTACTGGACAGGGTATATTCCGACGAGCAGTACTTC. Amino acid sequence: CASSLVLDRVYSDEQYF.

The rearrangement uses TRBV7-9 and TRBJ1-5, with D tentatively TRBD1 (5 bases). CDR3 length: 13 amino acids. Germline V gives CDR1 SEHNR, CDR2 FQNEAQ (reference sequence). The ends were cut back, 2 bases at V and 4 bases at J, with 6 bases in the middle. As DNA, the CDR3 is TGTGCCAGCAGCTTACAGGGAAATCAGCCCCAGCATTTT. This translates into CASSLQGNQPQHF.

The chain combines TRBV5-1 with TRBJ2-1; weak D call: TRBD2 (5 bases). The CDR3 extends over 17 amino acids. Deletions cut 0 bases from V and 7 bases from J, with 20 bases between. Germline V gene lookup returns CDR1 SGHRS and CDR2 YFSETQ. CDR3 sequence: CASSLVGGGPLGNEQFF. The DNA of the CDR3 is TGCGCCAGCAGCTTGGTTGGCGGAGGACCCCTGGGGAATGAGCAGTTCTTC.

The V and J genes are TRBV4-2 and TRBJ1-2; D is perhaps TRBD1 (6 bases). Per the germline V gene, CDR1 is LGHNA and CDR2 is YNFKEQ. The CDR3 has 19 residues. The ends were cut back, 1 base at V and 0 bases at J, with 21 bases in the middle. CDR3 loop: CASSQVTGRGPAANYGYTF. The DNA of the CDR3 is TGTGCCAGCAGCCAAGTAACAGGGCGTGGGCCTGCAGCTAACTATGGCTACACCTTC.

The rearrangement joins TRBV10-3 to TRBJ2-7; 7 bases agree with TRBD1. The CDR3 covers 16 residues. V lost 4 bases and J lost 3; bases outside the gene matches: 12. CDR1 and CDR2 (germline): ENHRY, SYGVKD. The CDR3 nucleotides read TGTGCCATCAGTGGGGGGCCGGGACAGAAGATCTACGAGCAGTACTTC. Translation: CAISGGPGQKIYEQYF.

The V call is TRBV11-2, the J call TRBJ2-5; tentative D call: TRBD2 (6 bases). Germline V gene sequence: CDR1 SGHAT, CDR2 FQNNGV. The length of the CDR3 is 13 residues. Trimming shortened V by 4 bases and J by 4 bases, and 10 bases separated the two germline ends. CDR3 DNA sequence: TGTGCCAGCAGCTACCCGGGACTAGAGACCCAGTACTTC. This sequence encodes CASSYPGLETQYF.